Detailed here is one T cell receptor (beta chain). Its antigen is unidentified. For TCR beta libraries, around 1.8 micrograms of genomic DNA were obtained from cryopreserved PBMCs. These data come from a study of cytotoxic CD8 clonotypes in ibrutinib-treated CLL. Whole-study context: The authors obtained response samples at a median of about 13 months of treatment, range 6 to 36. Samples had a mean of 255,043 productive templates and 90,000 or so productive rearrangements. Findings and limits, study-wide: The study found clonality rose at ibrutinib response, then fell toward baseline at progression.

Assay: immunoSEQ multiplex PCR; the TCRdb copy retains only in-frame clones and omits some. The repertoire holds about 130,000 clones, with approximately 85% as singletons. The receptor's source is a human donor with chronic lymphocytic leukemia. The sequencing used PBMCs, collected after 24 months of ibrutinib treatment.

Written as DNA, the CDR3 is TGTGCCAGCAGCAAAGCGGGATCCCCCTACGAGCAGTACTTC. It codes for CASSKAGSPYEQYF. The chain is built from TRBV5-4 and TRBJ2-7; 7 bases map to TRBD2. Germline V CDR1 and CDR2: SGHNT, YYREEE (reference sequence). This CDR3 spans 14 amino acids. V was clipped by 4 bases and J by 2 bases; unmatched bases: 6.